This T cell receptor (beta chain) derives from a study of blood T cell repertoires in COVID-19. The sample holds one count of this clone. Study processing details: Nucleated cell counts were estimated from reference gene primer amplification. Generated by immunoSEQ multiplex PCR, the TCRdb table keeps only in-frame clones and is missing some. V and J calls and clone size are given by that table; D and trimming were obtained from the DNA. The sample has hundreds of thousands of clones; 80% to 90% are singletons. This CDR3 contains 15 residues. Germline values: CDR1 SEHNR, CDR2 FQNEAQ (reference sequence). The V gene end was trimmed by 7 bases and the J gene end by 7 bases; junction bases not matched to a gene: 10.

The sequence derives from a man between 40 and 49 years old in a cohort exposed to, infected with or recovered from COVID-19 (not recorded which). This chain connects TRBV7-9 to TRBJ2-1, with TRBD2 matching over 10 bases. Sequencing used PBMCs or T cells enriched from blood (not recorded which). CDR3 bases: TGTGCCAGCATCAGCCTAGCGGGAGTCACTAATGAGCAGTTCTTC. Protein sequence: CASISLAGVTNEQFF. Variable domain in full (rest from reference TRBV7-9 and TRBJ2-1): DTGVSQNPRHKITKRGQNVTFRCDPISEHNRLYWYRQTLGQGPEFLTYFQNEAQLEKSRLLSDRFSAERPKGSFSTLEIQRTEQGDSAMYLCASISLAGVTNEQFFGPGTRLTVL.